The text below deals with one T cell receptor (beta chain). The antigen remains undetermined. The data are from a study of blood T cells in healthy people across ages. Study results and limitations: Any conclusive comparison of naive versus antigen-experienced cells was prevented by using unsorted PBMCs.

The CDR3 runs to 14 residues. V gave up 5 bases and J gave up 0 bases, with 11 bases separating them. Germline CDR1 reads SQVTM; CDR2 reads ANQGSEA. Sample-barcoded 5' priming and a J-beta primer mix drove a second PCR of about 7 to 12 cycles. Unique molecular identifiers of 12 random nucleotides labeled each cDNA. Every sample gave at least 2.5 million paired-end reads containing CDR3. Each CDR3 protein is one row after TCRdb ran MiXCR on the 5' RACE reads. The sample holds 270,000 or so distinct CDR3 sequences, roughly a quarter seen once. Total RNA, at least 5 micrograms per sample, came from PBMCs.

This clonotype was sampled from a woman between 65 and 79 years old in good health. Sequencing input: blood. The chain recombines TRBV29-1 with TRBJ2-4; D may be TRBD1 or TRBD2 (6 bases each). This chain's CDR3 is CSVTEGGAKNIQYF. In DNA, the CDR3 is TGCAGCGTTACGGAGGGGGGAGCCAAAAACATTCAGTACTTC.